One and the same sample provided the 32 T cell receptor beta chains below, sequenced in a study of cytomegalovirus exposure and HLA in healthy donors. The study ran its PCR with 60 Vbeta and 13 Jbeta primers. The table came from immunoSEQ multiplex PCR; TCRdb's copy has only in-frame clones and leaves some out. The sample has 210,000 or so clones; 75% to 90% are singletons. The sequencing input was PBMCs. These receptors were obtained from a boy aged 2 to 10 in good health and CMV-seronegative.

The chain employs TRBV30 and TRBJ2-2, with D possibly being TRBD2 (6 bases). In germline, CDR1 is GTSNPN, CDR2 SVGIG (reference sequence). V was cut by 0 bases and J by 2 bases, with 10 bases left in between. CDR3 length: 15 residues. In DNA, the CDR3 is TGTGCCTGGAGTGTAGCGGGCGTTAACACCGGGGAGCTGTTTTTT. This translates into CAWSVAGVNTGELFF.

This rearrangement joins TRBV19 to TRBJ1-1; tentatively, D is TRBD1 (6 bases). Germline loops: CDR1 LNHDA, CDR2 SQIVND (reference sequence). Trimming shortened V by 6 bases and J by 0 bases, and 14 bases separated the two germline ends. The CDR3 is made up of 15 amino acids. The CDR3 is CASRPDSNMNTEAFF. The CDR3 DNA sequence: TGTGCCAGTAGACCGGACAGCAACATGAACACTGAAGCTTTCTTT.

This clone was counted once. This sequence joins TRBV23-1 and TRBJ2-7, with D possibly TRBD2 on 6 matching bases. TRBV23-1 is reported as an ORF; its role is uncertain. The CDR3 runs to 15 residues. V dropped 2 bases and J dropped 6 bases, with 17 bases sitting between them. CDR3 in DNA: TGCGCCAGCAGTCAACCCCGGGGCCGGGGGTCCGAGCAGTACTTC. Its protein product is CASSQPRGRGSEQYF.

This chain joins TRBV2 and TRBJ1-1; unclear D gene. V was clipped by 5 bases and J by 0 bases, with 7 bases between them. CDR3 length: 13 amino acids. Looked up from germline, CDR1 is SNHLY and CDR2 is FYNNEI. This CDR3 is CASSYSMNTEAFF. CDR3 coding DNA: TGTGCCAGCAGTTACTCCATGAACACTGAAGCTTTCTTT.

The chain recombines TRBV7-2 with TRBJ2-7, with TRBD1 identical over 10 bases. CDR3 length: 15 residues. CDR1 SGHTA and CDR2 FQGNSA come from the germline V gene. V was clipped by 2 bases and J by 4 bases; unmatched bases: 5. CDR3 sequence (DNA): TGTGCCAGCAGCTTATCCGACAGGGGGCCGTACGAGCAGTACTTC. This codes for CASSLSDRGPYEQYF.

V is TRBV5-1 and J is TRBJ1-4; the D is unclear. Germline CDR1 and CDR2: SGHRS and YFSETQ. The CDR3 consists of 15 residues. Trimming took off 0 bases at V and 4 bases at J, with 10 bases between the two ends. The CDR3 DNA sequence: TGCGCCAGCAGCTTGGCCGGAACAGATAATGAAAAACTGTTTTTT. Translated, it gives CASSLAGTDNEKLFF.

Concerning this clone: Other DNA sequences in this sample translate to the same CDR3. The V and J genes are TRBV9 and TRBJ1-2; 10 nucleotides agree with TRBD1. V lost 2 bases, J lost 8 bases, and 3 bases stayed unmatched. This CDR3 comprises 13 residues. CDR1 is SGDLS and CDR2 is YYNGEE in the germline V gene. CDR3 sequence (DNA): TGTGCCAGCAGCGTTGGGACAGGGGACGGCTACACCTTC. Its protein is CASSVGTGDGYTF.

This chain links TRBV10-3 with TRBJ1-1; 8 bases line up with TRBD1. Germline CDR1 ENHRY, CDR2 SYGVKD. This CDR3 has 13 residues. With 4 bases clipped from V and 6 bases from J, the junction kept 4 bases outside the gene matches. CDR3 sequence: CAISGTGFAEAFF. The CDR3 nucleotides are TGTGCCATCAGTGGGACAGGGTTCGCTGAAGCTTTCTTT.

This clone was detected only once. The chain combines TRBV13 with TRBJ2-7, with D uncertain. This CDR3 has 13 amino acids. CDR1 is PRHDT and CDR2 is FYEKMQ in the germline V gene (reference sequence). Trimming stripped 2 bases from V and 5 bases from J, with 10 bases between. The CDR3 nucleotides are TGTGCCAGCAGCTTATTCGCTAGTCACGAGCAGTACTTC. This gives the protein CASSLFASHEQYF.

V usage is TRBV2 and J usage is TRBJ2-7; a weak D match, TRBD1 (5 bases). Between the trimmed V and J ends, which lost 2 bases and 6 bases, there was a span of 14 bases. CDR3 length equals 14 residues. In germline, CDR1 is SNHLY, CDR2 FYNNEI. CDR3 sequence: CASSEPGTGTEQYF. CDR3 in DNA: TGTGCCAGCAGTGAACCCGGTACAGGTACCGAGCAGTACTTC.

The V gene is TRBV7-2, the J gene TRBJ1-5; D is ambiguous. This CDR3 region has 13 residues. In germline, CDR1 is SGHTA, CDR2 FQGNSA. Trimming pared 3 bases from V and 4 bases from J, leaving 7 bases between. The CDR3 sequence is CASSLLRNQPQHF. The CDR3 bases are TGTGCCAGCAGCTTGCTGAGAAATCAGCCCCAGCATTTT.

This chain joins TRBV9 and TRBJ2-5; D might be TRBD1 (6 bases). CDR3 length: 17 amino acids. Trimming removed 0 bases from V and 5 bases from J, with 20 bases in between. Germline CDR1 is SGDLS and CDR2 is YYNGEE. The CDR3 sequence is CASSVENGQGFWETQYF. The CDR3 DNA follows: TGTGCCAGCAGCGTAGAAAACGGGCAGGGGTTCTGGGAGACCCAGTACTTC.

The V call is TRBV7-9, the J call TRBJ2-3; D is ambiguous. CDR1 is SEHNR and CDR2 is FQNEAQ in the germline V gene (reference sequence). This CDR3 is 14 amino acids long. V was cut by 3 bases and J by 2 bases, with 9 bases left in between. DNA of the CDR3: TGTGCCAGCAGCTTGAGTCTCCTCACAGATACGCAGTATTTT. Residues: CASSLSLLTDTQYF.

The chain combines TRBV4-1 with TRBJ1-2; the D gene is possibly TRBD1 (5 bases). This CDR3 is built from 14 residues. Germline CDR1 is MGHRA and CDR2 is YSYEKL. Trimming cost V 4 bases and J 7 bases, with 16 bases left between them. For the CDR3, the DNA is TGCGCCAGCAGCCCCCCGGACACGCAAAGTGGCTACACCTTC. It specifies CASSPPDTQSGYTF.

This chain connects TRBV5-8 to TRBJ1-5; D may be TRBD1 (6 bases). The CDR3 runs to 15 residues. CDR1 and CDR2 (germline): SGHTS, YDEGEE. Trimming left V 0 bases short and J 4 bases short, with 11 bases between. CDR3 DNA sequence: TGTGCCAGCAGCTTGGACAGGGTGCGAAATCAGCCCCAGCATTTT. Translated, it gives CASSLDRVRNQPQHF.

The rearrangement joins TRBV21-1 to TRBJ2-7; the table assigns TRBD2, which was not confirmed against the DNA. TRBV21-1 is annotated as a pseudogene. This CDR3 is built from 16 residues. CDR3 sequence: CASSKRASGESYEQYF. CDR3 DNA sequence: TGTGCCAGCAGCAAAAGAGCGAGCGGGGAATCCTACGAGCAGTACTTC.

On this clone itself: At the DNA level, this CDR3 is encoded by other sequences in the same sample as well. The chain links TRBV6-5 to TRBJ1-2; tentatively, D is TRBD1 (5 bases). This CDR3 is built from 13 residues. CDR1 and CDR2 (germline): MNHEY, SVGAGI. The V gene lost 6 bases and the J gene lost 4 bases, with 12 bases spanning the gap. The CDR3 DNA sequence: TGTGCCAGCAGCCGAGACAGATCCTATGGCTACACCTTC. Translated, it gives CASSRDRSYGYTF.

This chain links TRBV30 with TRBJ1-2; TRBD1 agrees at 10 bases. This CDR3 region has 14 residues. The germline gives CDR1 GTSNPN, CDR2 SVGIG (reference sequence). V lost 0 bases to trimming and J lost 8 bases; unmatched junction nucleotides: 6. CDR3 amino acids: CAWSVGQGKGGYTF. The CDR3 bases are TGTGCCTGGAGTGTGGGACAGGGGAAGGGCGGCTACACCTTC.

This clone was detected a few times. The same CDR3 can be traced to other DNA sequences in this sample. The V gene is TRBV13, the J gene TRBJ1-1; 8 bases map to TRBD1. Germline lookup yields CDR1 PRHDT and CDR2 FYEKMQ (reference sequence). This CDR3 is built from 12 residues. V shed 5 bases and J 8 bases; nucleotides not matched to a gene: 4. The CDR3 region has the DNA TGTGCCAGCAGCGTCGACAGGGGAGAAGCTTTCTTT. Translation: CASSVDRGEAFF.

The rearrangement links TRBV4-1 to TRBJ2-1; 8 nucleotides line up with TRBD2. The CDR3 loop spans 13 amino acids. Germline lookup yields CDR1 MGHRA and CDR2 YSYEKL. Trimming cost V 6 bases and J 8 bases; bases outside gene matches: 6. CDR3 sequence: CASSPGTRDEQFF. The CDR3 DNA is TGCGCCAGCAGTCCCGGGACTAGGGATGAGCAGTTCTTC.

The CDR3 DNA is TGTGCCAGCAGTTATAAGGGACTGGGCACTGAAGCTTTCTTT. Its translation is CASSYKGLGTEAFF. This rearrangement joins TRBV6-5 to TRBJ1-1; weak D call: TRBD1 (5 bases). The CDR3 contains 14 residues. Trimming stripped 3 bases from V and 4 bases from J, with 12 bases between. Germline V gene lookup returns CDR1 MNHEY and CDR2 SVGAGI.

The chain combines TRBV5-8 with TRBJ2-2; 7 bases agree with TRBD1. The ends lost 0 bases at V and 4 bases at J; junction bases unmatched: 9. This CDR3 comprises 17 residues. Germline V gene sequence: CDR1 SGHTS, CDR2 YDEGEE. The CDR3 is CASSLALVGTVTGELFF. The CDR3 DNA reads as TGTGCCAGCAGCTTGGCCTTGGTAGGGACAGTCACCGGGGAGCTGTTTTTT.

The rearrangement joins TRBV5-4 to TRBJ2-6; D gene uncertain. Looked up from germline, CDR1 is SGHNT and CDR2 is YYREEE (reference sequence). Trimming removed 4 bases from V and 1 base from J, with 6 bases in between. The CDR3 is made up of 14 amino acids. As DNA, the CDR3 is TGTGCCAGCAGCCTCCCTTCTGGGGCCAACGTCCTGACTTTC. Translating it yields CASSLPSGANVLTF.

The gene calls are TRBV5-4 and TRBJ1-1, with D possibly being TRBD1 (5 bases). CDR1 SGHNT and CDR2 YYREEE come from the germline V gene (reference sequence). The CDR3 extends over 14 amino acids. Trimming removed 1 base from V and 2 bases from J, with 9 bases in between. The DNA of the CDR3 is TGTGCCAGCAGCTTGACGGGGGTCAACACTGAAGCTTTCTTT. Translating it yields CASSLTGVNTEAFF.

The chain is built from TRBV27 and TRBJ2-6, with TRBD1 matching over 9 bases. V gave up 5 bases and J gave up 3 bases; unmatched junction bases: 26. Germline CDR1 reads MNHEY; CDR2 reads SMNVEV (reference sequence). This CDR3 spans 23 amino acids. The DNA for the CDR3 is TGTGCCAGCAGTCCAAGGGCCTTCGCTATCGGGACAGGGCTTTCCATTGGGGCCAACGTCCTGACTTTC. It encodes CASSPRAFAIGTGLSIGANVLTF.

V and J are TRBV25-1 and TRBJ2-7; D unclear. The germline gives CDR1 MGHDK, CDR2 SYGVNS. The length of the CDR3 is 13 residues. Trimming took off 2 bases at V and 3 bases at J, with 8 bases between the two ends. The DNA of the CDR3 is TGTGCCAGCAGTGAAGGCAGATTCTACGAGCAGTACTTC. This gives the protein CASSEGRFYEQYF.

The chain joins TRBV30 to TRBJ2-2; 10 bases line up with TRBD2. CDR1 and CDR2 from the germline V gene are GTSNPN and SVGIG (reference sequence). V was clipped by 2 bases and J by 1 base; unmatched bases: 7. The CDR3 contains 17 residues. The DNA of the CDR3 is TGTGCCTGGAGTCCCGGCCGGACTAGCGGGAACACCGGGGAGCTGTTTTTT. It is translated as CAWSPGRTSGNTGELFF.

The chain has TRBV5-1 and TRBJ2-3; 9 bases line up with TRBD2. Trimming took 0 bases from V and 11 from J; bases not matched to a gene: 13. The CDR3 has 16 amino acids. Germline CDR1 SGHRS, CDR2 YFSETQ. CDR3 residues: CASSLEGSGGPRRQYF. CDR3 in DNA: TGCGCCAGCAGCTTGGAAGGTAGCGGGGGACCAAGGAGGCAGTATTTT. Full variable domain (remainder filled in from reference TRBV5-1 and TRBJ2-3): KAGVTQTPRYLIKTRGQQVTLSCSPISGHRSVSWYQQTPGQGLQFLFEYFSETQRNKGNFPGRFSGRQFSNSRSEMNVSTLELGDSALYLCASSLEGSGGPRRQYFGPGTRLTVL.

This clone showed up just a few times. The J gene is TRBJ1-2, the V gene TRBV7-3; TRBD1 is a possible D gene (5 bases). The CDR3 loop spans 16 amino acids. Germline loops: CDR1 SGHTA, CDR2 FQGTGA. Trimming cost V 5 bases and J 6 bases, with 22 bases left between them. In nucleotides, the CDR3 is TGTGCCAGCAGCCCATCTCCAGGGTCTGGGGATCATGGCTACACCTTC. It codes for CASSPSPGSGDHGYTF.

This chain connects TRBV27 to TRBJ1-3; D perhaps matches TRBD1 (6 bases). CDR3 length: 14 amino acids. V was shortened by 6 bases and J by 2 bases, with 11 bases between the two germline ends. Germline V gene data show CDR1 as MNHEY and CDR2 as SMNVEV (reference sequence). CDR3 bases: TGTGCCAGCAGACCCGGACAGACTGGAAACACCATATATTTT. Protein product: CASRPGQTGNTIYF.

The V gene is TRBV7-2, the J gene TRBJ1-4; D is possibly TRBD1 (6 bases). V lost 2 bases to trimming and J lost 4 bases, with 8 bases between them. This CDR3 has 14 residues. Per germline, CDR1 SGHTA and CDR2 FQGNSA. CDR3 region: CASSLIGGNEKLFF. For the CDR3, the DNA is TGTGCCAGCAGCTTAATAGGGGGTAATGAAAAACTGTTTTTT. Full variable domain (outside the CDR3, taken from reference TRBV7-2 and TRBJ1-4): GAGVSQSPSNKVTEKGKDVELRCDPISGHTALYWYRQSLGQGLEFLIYFQGNSAPDKSGLPSDRFSAERTGGSVSTLTIQRTQQEDSAVYLCASSLIGGNEKLFFGSGTQLSVL.

The CDR3 DNA reads TGTGCCAGCAGCTTAGGTGGACTAGCGGGGGGGATTACCTACGAGCAGTACTTC. This sequence encodes CASSLGGLAGGITYEQYF. The J gene is TRBJ2-5, the V gene TRBV7-8; 15 nucleotides align to TRBD2. The DNA end favors TRBJ2-7, so the J call may be wrong. This CDR3 is 18 amino acids long. CDR1 and CDR2 from the germline V gene are SGHVS and FQNEAQ.